These 12 T cell receptor beta chains came from one sample sequenced in a study of blood T cell repertoires in COVID-19. Some clones are missing from TCRdb's copy, which holds only in-frame ones; the method was immunoSEQ multiplex PCR. This repertoire shows under 350,000 clones, approximately 86% found once; its top ten account for about 4.2%. Sequencing used PBMCs or T cells enriched from blood (not recorded which). The receptors originated from a middle-aged woman with acute COVID-19.

The chain combines TRBV4-2 with TRBJ1-2; weak D call: TRBD1 (5 bases). The CDR3 loop spans 14 amino acids. V gave up 3 bases and J gave up 6 bases, with 14 bases separating them. Germline V lookup: CDR1 LGHNA, CDR2 YNFKEQ. The chain's CDR3 is CASSQEGRVDGYTF. CDR3 coding DNA: TGTGCCAGCAGCCAGGAAGGCAGGGTTGATGGCTACACCTTC.

V usage is TRBV12-3 or TRBV12-4 and J usage is TRBJ1-1, with 7 bases matching TRBD1. With 9 bases clipped from V and 4 bases from J, the junction kept 5 bases outside the gene matches. The CDR3 sequence is 12 residues long. The CDR3 bases are TGTGCCAGTCGACAGGGTACCACTGAAGCTTTCTTT. It codes for CASRQGTTEAFF.

This chain uses TRBV28 with TRBJ2-2; 11 bases are shared with TRBD1. With 6 bases clipped from V and 3 bases from J, the junction kept 6 bases outside the gene matches. Germline V CDR1 and CDR2: MDHEN, SYDVKM. This CDR3 comprises 16 residues. In DNA form, the CDR3 reads TGTGCCAGCAGCCTCAGGGACAGGGGGTACACCGGGGAGCTGTTTTTT. Its protein is CASSLRDRGYTGELFF.

The gene calls are TRBV5-1 and TRBJ2-1; D remains ambiguous. Trimming shortened V by 2 bases and J by 4 bases, and 7 bases separated the two germline ends. The CDR3 covers 13 residues. CDR1 and CDR2 from the germline V gene are SGHRS and YFSETQ. In nucleotides, the CDR3 is TGCGCCAGCAGCTTAACGCAGTACAATGAGCAGTTCTTC. It codes for CASSLTQYNEQFF.

The rearrangement uses TRBV3-1 (or the pseudogene TRBV3-2) and TRBJ1-5; tentatively, D is TRBD1 (5 bases). Trimming took off 4 bases at V and 1 base at J, with 11 bases between the two ends. The CDR3 is made up of 15 amino acids. Germline CDR1 and CDR2: LGHDT and YNNKEL (reference sequence). The CDR3 DNA is TGTGCCAGCAGCCCTCGACAGCGCAGCAATCAGCCCCAGCATTTT. It specifies CASSPRQRSNQPQHF.

The chain carries TRBV4-3 and TRBJ1-5, with D possibly being TRBD1 (5 bases). Trimming removed 0 bases at V and 2 bases at J, with 8 bases between. CDR1 LGHNA and CDR2 YSLEER come from the germline V gene. This CDR3 contains 15 residues. The CDR3 spells CASSQDGRGNQPQHF. CDR3 sequence (DNA): TGCGCCAGCAGCCAAGATGGCAGGGGCAATCAGCCCCAGCATTTT.

This clone has only one observation. The rearrangement links TRBV6-2 or TRBV6-3 to TRBJ1-2; D gene ambiguous. CDR1 is MNHEY, CDR2 SVGEGT, per germline. The CDR3 has 16 amino acids. V was shortened by 4 bases and J by 1 base, with 16 bases between the two germline ends. CDR3: CASSSRLPGGNYGYTF. The CDR3 region has the DNA TGTGCCAGCAGTTCCCGCCTCCCAGGAGGTAACTATGGCTACACCTTC.

The chain employs TRBV7-2 and TRBJ2-6, with D unclear. The CDR3 spans 18 residues. Deletions cut 0 bases from V and 0 bases from J, with 12 bases between. Per germline, CDR1 SGHTA and CDR2 FQGNSA. This CDR3 is CASSLADGPSSGANVLTF. The CDR3 DNA reads as TGTGCCAGCAGCTTAGCTGACGGTCCTAGCTCTGGGGCCAACGTCCTGACTTTC.

The chain couples TRBV28 to TRBJ1-3; D is perhaps TRBD1 (5 bases). The length of the CDR3 is 16 residues. Germline V gene sequence: CDR1 MDHEN, CDR2 SYDVKM. The germline V and J ends were trimmed by 3 bases and 1 base, with 13 bases remaining between them. The CDR3 protein is CASSFRRQLSGNTIYF. CDR3 coding DNA: TGTGCCAGCAGTTTTAGGCGACAGCTTTCTGGAAACACCATATATTTT.

The genes are TRBV9 and TRBJ2-1; tentative D call: TRBD2 (5 bases). The CDR3 runs to 20 residues. CDR1 and CDR2 (germline): SGDLS, YYNGEE. Trimming pared 0 bases from V and 1 base from J, leaving 23 bases between. CDR3 coding DNA: TGTGCCAGCAGCGTAGGGCCTCAAGGAGGCCTTCGTAGTTCCTACAATGAGCAGTTCTTC. Translation gives CASSVGPQGGLRSSYNEQFF. Using reference TRBV9 and TRBJ2-1 for the parts outside the CDR3, the full variable domain is DSGVTQTPKHLITATGQRVTLRCSPRSGDLSVYWYQQSLDQGLQFLIQYYNGEERAKGNILERFSAQQFPDLHSELNLSSLELGDSALYFCASSVGPQGGLRSSYNEQFFGPGTRLTVL.

V is TRBV5-8 and J is TRBJ2-1; the match to TRBD2 covers 8 bases. Germline V lookup: CDR1 SGHTS, CDR2 YDEGEE. V lost 3 bases, J lost 11 bases, and 16 bases stayed unmatched. This CDR3 has 16 residues. The CDR3 DNA is TGTGCCAGCAGCTCGGGAGGGGCGGGGGGACCCTATAAGCAGTTCTTC. This codes for CASSSGGAGGPYKQFF.

The rearrangement links TRBV6-2 or TRBV6-3 to TRBJ2-5; 8 nucleotides line up with TRBD2. This CDR3 contains 15 residues. Germline V lookup: CDR1 MNHEY, CDR2 SVGEGT. Trimming cost V 1 base and J 2 bases; bases outside gene matches: 3. CDR3 in amino acids: CASSYFSGGQETQYF. CDR3 nucleotide sequence: TGTGCCAGCAGTTACTTTTCGGGGGGGCAAGAGACCCAGTACTTC.